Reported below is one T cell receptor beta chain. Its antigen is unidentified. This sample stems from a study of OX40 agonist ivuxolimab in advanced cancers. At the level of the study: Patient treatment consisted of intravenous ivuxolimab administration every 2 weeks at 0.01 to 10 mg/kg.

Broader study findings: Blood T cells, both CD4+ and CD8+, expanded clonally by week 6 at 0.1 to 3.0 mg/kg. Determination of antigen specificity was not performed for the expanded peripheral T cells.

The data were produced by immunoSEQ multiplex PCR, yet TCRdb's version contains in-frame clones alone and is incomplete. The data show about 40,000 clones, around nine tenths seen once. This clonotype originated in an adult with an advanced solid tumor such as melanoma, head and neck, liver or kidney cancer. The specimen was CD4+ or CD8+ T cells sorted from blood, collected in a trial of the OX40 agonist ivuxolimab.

The DNA for the CDR3 is TGTGCCAGTAGTATAGGTCCAGGAATCTACGAGCAGTACTTC. The encoded protein is CASSIGPGIYEQYF. The chain uses TRBV19 and TRBJ2-7; the D is unclear. Germline-derived CDR1 and CDR2 are LNHDA and SQIVND (reference sequence). V dropped 1 base and J dropped 3 bases, with 10 bases sitting between them. The CDR3 has 14 amino acids.